Presented here are 32 T cell receptor beta chains from one specimen sequenced in a study of early stage breast cancer tumors. Some clones are missing from TCRdb's copy, which holds only in-frame ones; the method was immunoSEQ multiplex PCR. The repertoire holds about 38,000 clones, with roughly 70% as singletons. The sequenced material came from blood. The receptors shown here come from a person in their sixties or seventies with breast cancer.

This CDR3 is CASSPQSAGSSYNEQFF. The CDR3 DNA reads as TGTGCCAGCTCACCGCAGTCAGCGGGGAGCTCCTACAATGAGCAGTTCTTC. The rearrangement uses TRBV18 and TRBJ2-1; TRBD2 matches 7 bases. The CDR3 has 17 residues. The trim removed 3 bases at V and 0 bases at J, leaving 8 bases unmatched. Looked up from germline, CDR1 is KGHSH and CDR2 is LQKENI.

The chain has TRBV7-6 and TRBJ2-6; D unclear. The CDR3 runs 16 residues. Germline assignment: CDR1 SGHVS and CDR2 FNYEAQ. Between the trimmed V and J ends, which lost 2 bases and 0 bases, there was a span of 8 bases. DNA for the CDR3: TGTGCCAGCAGCTTACGGGTTTTCTCTGGGGCCAACGTCCTGACTTTC. Its translation is CASSLRVFSGANVLTF.

The chain joins TRBV6-1 to TRBJ1-5, with a weak D call TRBD1 (5 bases). This CDR3 is built from 14 residues. V was cut by 3 bases and J by 6 bases, with 12 bases left in between. The germline CDR1 and CDR2 sequences are MNHNS and SASEGT. The CDR3, as DNA: TGTGCCAGCAGTGATAGTCAGGGCGGTCAGCCCCAGCATTTT. Translating it yields CASSDSQGGQPQHF.

This clone was seen only once. J is TRBJ2-6 and V is TRBV7-9, with unresolved D. Germline CDR1 is SEHNR and CDR2 is FQNEAQ (reference sequence). Trimming shortened V by 5 bases and J by 0 bases, and 11 bases separated the two germline ends. The CDR3 sequence is 16 residues long. The CDR3 sequence: CASSPPAYSGANVLTF. The CDR3 coding sequence is TGTGCCAGCAGCCCCCCCGCCTACTCTGGGGCCAACGTCCTGACTTTC.

The rearrangement uses TRBV6-5 and TRBJ1-4; no reliable D call. V was clipped by 8 bases and J by 7 bases, with 8 bases between them. CDR1 is MNHEY, CDR2 SVGAGI, per germline. The CDR3 length is 11 residues. CDR3 loop: CASGPIEKLFF. The DNA for the CDR3 is TGTGCCAGCGGGCCCATTGAAAAACTGTTTTTT.

V usage is TRBV9 and J usage is TRBJ2-3; D not resolved. Germline V lookup: CDR1 SGDLS, CDR2 YYNGEE. The length of the CDR3 is 14 residues. Trimming cost V 1 base and J 2 bases, with 8 bases left between them. The CDR3 region has the DNA TGTGCCAGCAGCGTAAGTCTATACACAGATACGCAGTATTTT. Its protein product is CASSVSLYTDTQYF.

The chain uses TRBV7-2 and TRBJ2-1; D is unclear. The CDR3 runs to 15 residues. From germline, CDR1 is SGHTA and CDR2 FQGNSA. V was trimmed by 1 base and J by 3 bases, leaving 10 bases between them. The CDR3 reads CASSLEGQVYNEQFF. The CDR3, as DNA: TGTGCCAGCAGCTTAGAAGGGCAGGTCTACAATGAGCAGTTCTTC.

V usage is TRBV4-1 and J usage is TRBJ1-1, with a possible D match to TRBD1 (5 bases). Trimming pared 0 bases from V and 6 bases from J, leaving 14 bases between. Germline CDR1 is MGHRA and CDR2 is YSYEKL. This CDR3 contains 15 residues. The CDR3 protein is CASSQEHRGKPEAFF. The DNA for the CDR3 is TGCGCCAGCAGCCAAGAGCATAGGGGCAAGCCTGAAGCTTTCTTT.

The V gene is TRBV10-3, the J gene TRBJ2-7; D unclear. Germline CDR1 ENHRY, CDR2 SYGVKD. CDR3 size: 11 residues. V lost 3 bases and J 4 bases, leaving 4 bases between the germline ends. The CDR3 here is CAISDSYEQYF. CDR3 DNA: TGTGCCATCAGTGATTCGTACGAGCAGTACTTC.

This rearrangement joins TRBV28 to TRBJ2-2; 10 bases are shared with TRBD2. Germline assignment: CDR1 MDHEN and CDR2 SYDVKM. The CDR3 has 18 residues. V gave up 1 base and J gave up 2 bases; unmatched junction bases: 7. CDR3 residues: CASSLSLAGGPNTGELFF. In DNA form, the CDR3 reads TGTGCCAGCAGTTTATCATTAGCGGGAGGACCCAACACCGGGGAGCTGTTTTTT. The variable domain in full, completed from reference TRBV28 and TRBJ2-2, reads DVKVTQSSRYLVKRTGEKVFLECVQDMDHENMFWYRQDPGLGLRLIYFSYDVKMKEKGDIPEGYSVSREKKERFSLILESASTNQTSMYLCASSLSLAGGPNTGELFFGEGSRLTVL.

The chain uses TRBV5-8 and TRBJ1-2, with a possible D match to TRBD1 (6 bases). The germline V gene encodes CDR1 SGHTS and CDR2 YDEGEE. Between the trimmed V and J ends, which lost 0 bases and 6 bases, there was a span of 21 bases. The CDR3 covers 17 residues. CDR3 bases: TGTGCCAGCAGCTTGGAGGTCGGCGGGGGGCGCCCGGATGGCTACACCTTC. It is translated as CASSLEVGGGRPDGYTF.

This rearrangement joins TRBV11-2 to TRBJ2-3, with D possibly being TRBD1 or TRBD2 (5 bases each). The CDR3 is 16 residues long. With 7 bases removed from V and 2 bases from J, the gap between germline ends came to 19 bases. CDR1 is SGHAT, CDR2 FQNNGV, per germline. In nucleotides, the CDR3 is TGTGCCAGCACCTACGGATGGGGGACCGACACAGATACGCAGTATTTT. This codes for CASTYGWGTDTDTQYF. Full variable domain (rest looked up from reference TRBV11-2 and TRBJ2-3): EAGVAQSPRYKIIEKRQSVAFWCNPISGHATLYWYQQILGQGPKLLIQFQNNGVVDDSQLPKDRFSAERLKGVDSTLKIQPAKLEDSAVYLCASTYGWGTDTDTQYFGPGTRLTVL.

The V call is TRBV2, the J call TRBJ1-5, with D unresolved. Trimming pared 1 base from V and 0 bases from J, leaving 7 bases between. This CDR3 contains 15 residues. In germline, CDR1 is SNHLY, CDR2 FYNNEI. In DNA form, the CDR3 reads TGTGCCAGCAGTGAAGTGAGTTATAGCAATCAGCCCCAGCATTTT. Amino acids: CASSEVSYSNQPQHF.

The chain carries TRBV7-2 and TRBJ2-4; D may correspond to TRBD1 or TRBD2 (6 bases each). The germline V gene has CDR1 SGHTA and CDR2 FQGNSA. The CDR3 contains 14 residues. V was trimmed by 4 bases and J by 0 bases, leaving 7 bases between them. The CDR3: CASSSGAAKNIQYF. CDR3 nucleotide sequence: TGTGCCAGCAGCTCGGGGGCAGCCAAAAACATTCAGTACTTC.

The chain has TRBV6-5 and TRBJ1-1, with D tentatively TRBD1 (5 bases). The CDR3 is made up of 14 amino acids. The germline CDR1 and CDR2 sequences are MNHEY and SVGAGI. Trimming took 0 bases from V and 1 from J, leaving 6 bases between them. The CDR3 region is CASSYSGGNTEAFF. The CDR3 DNA follows: TGTGCCAGCAGTTACTCGGGGGGGAACACTGAAGCTTTCTTT.

V usage is TRBV27 and J usage is TRBJ1-6; D not certain. CDR3 length equals 16 residues. V was shortened by 2 bases and J by 0 bases, with 8 bases between the two germline ends. The V gene's germline CDR1 is MNHEY and CDR2 SMNVEV (reference sequence). CDR3 residues: CASSLRPSSYNSPLHF. The CDR3 DNA reads TGTGCCAGCAGTTTAAGACCCAGCTCCTATAATTCACCCCTCCACTTT.

This rearrangement joins TRBV6-6 to TRBJ1-5; D remains unclear. The CDR3 loop spans 15 amino acids. Germline V gene sequence: CDR1 MNHNY, CDR2 SVGAGI (reference sequence). V dropped 6 bases and J dropped 5 bases, with 17 bases sitting between them. CDR3 sequence: CASSDPPLEYQPQHF. CDR3 nucleotides: TGTGCCAGCAGCGATCCCCCCTTGGAGTATCAGCCCCAGCATTTT.

The chain recombines TRBV19 with TRBJ2-1; TRBD2 agrees at 10 bases. V lost 3 bases, J lost 12 bases, and 11 bases stayed unmatched. The germline CDR1 and CDR2 sequences are LNHDA and SQIVND (reference sequence). This CDR3 is built from 15 residues. CDR3 DNA: TGTGCCAGTAGTATGGCGACTAGCGGGCTCCCCGGGCAGTTCTTC. It translates to CASSMATSGLPGQFF.

The chain joins TRBV5-4 to TRBJ1-1, with 7 bases that match TRBD1. Losses at the gene ends were 2 bases for V and 3 bases for J; bases not matched to a gene: 1. From germline, CDR1 is SGHNT and CDR2 YYREEE (reference sequence). The CDR3 has 13 amino acids. DNA of the CDR3: TGTGCCAGCAGCTTCAGGGGGTACACTGAAGCTTTCTTT. This codes for CASSFRGYTEAFF.

This sequence joins TRBV7-9 and TRBJ1-1; a weak D match, TRBD1 (5 bases). The CDR3 sequence is 15 residues long. The V gene's germline CDR1 is SEHNR and CDR2 FQNEAQ (reference sequence). The V end lost 7 bases, the J end lost 3 bases, and 18 bases lay between the germline ends. CDR3 amino acids: CASTQWGGWDTEAFF. In nucleotides, the CDR3 is TGTGCCAGCACCCAATGGGGGGGATGGGACACTGAAGCTTTCTTT.

The chain recombines TRBV18 with TRBJ2-5; D may be TRBD2 (5 bases). The CDR3 has 13 residues. CDR1 KGHSH and CDR2 LQKENI come from the germline V gene. V was cut by 2 bases and J by 5 bases, with 9 bases left in between. The CDR3 is CASSPGQRETQYF. The CDR3 coding sequence is TGTGCCAGCTCACCAGGTCAGCGGGAGACCCAGTACTTC.

Only a few counts were recorded for this clone. The chain employs TRBV19 and TRBJ2-1, with 7 bases lining up with TRBD1. V shed 6 bases, J shed 6 bases, and the junction held 23 bases outside the gene matches. Germline assignment: CDR1 LNHDA and CDR2 SQIVND (reference sequence). The CDR3 has 19 residues. The CDR3 DNA reads as TGTGCCAGTAGCCCCTGGGACAGTACCGTTCTTGTACGGGGCAATGAGCAGTTCTTC. This sequence encodes CASSPWDSTVLVRGNEQFF.

This clone was observed a handful of times. This rearrangement joins TRBV7-8 to TRBJ1-2; 7 nucleotides align to TRBD1. Germline V lookup: CDR1 SGHVS, CDR2 FQNEAQ. The CDR3 covers 14 residues. J was trimmed by 5 bases and V by 5 bases; bases with no gene match: 8. CDR3 sequence reads: CASSATGKGYGYTF. The CDR3 DNA reads as TGTGCCAGCAGCGCGACAGGGAAAGGATATGGCTACACCTTC.

The chain carries TRBV5-1 and TRBJ1-5; tentatively, D is TRBD1 (5 bases). The germline V and J ends were trimmed by 3 bases and 7 bases, with 17 bases remaining between them. The germline CDR1 and CDR2 sequences are SGHRS and YFSETQ. The CDR3 has 15 residues. The CDR3 bases are TGCGCCAGCAGCTCGGGGGGAGGGGCAGGACAGCCCCAGCATTTT. Translation gives CASSSGGGAGQPQHF.

The rearrangement joins TRBV9 to TRBJ1-1; possible D gene TRBD1, 6 bases. The V and J ends lost 0 bases and 0 bases respectively, with 9 bases between them. This CDR3 is 15 amino acids long. Germline values: CDR1 SGDLS, CDR2 YYNGEE. CDR3 nucleotide sequence: TGTGCCAGCAGCGTAGCAGGGGCCTTGAACACTGAAGCTTTCTTT. Translation gives CASSVAGALNTEAFF.

The chain links TRBV19 to TRBJ2-1; TRBD2 agrees at 8 bases. V was clipped by 6 bases and J by 7 bases; unmatched bases: 8. Germline V gives CDR1 LNHDA, CDR2 SQIVND (reference sequence). This CDR3 is 14 amino acids long. This CDR3 reads CASRIRGGGNEQFF. CDR3 nucleotide sequence: TGTGCCAGTAGGATCCGGGGGGGAGGGAATGAGCAGTTCTTC.

The chain couples TRBV19 to TRBJ2-3; no clear D. Trimming left V 6 bases short and J 3 bases short, with 10 bases between. This CDR3 is 13 amino acids long. The germline V gene encodes CDR1 LNHDA and CDR2 SQIVND (reference sequence). CDR3 in DNA: TGTGCCAGTAGGGTTCATTTTACAGATACGCAGTATTTT. This codes for CASRVHFTDTQYF.

This clone was counted a few times. This CDR3 reads CASSLSTSGGTEQYF. CDR3 sequence (DNA): TGTGCCAGCAGTTTATCTACTAGCGGGGGAACCGAGCAGTACTTC. The genes are TRBV27 and TRBJ2-7; 11 positions match TRBD2. Germline CDR1 and CDR2: MNHEY and SMNVEV (reference sequence). The V segment lost 0 bases and the J segment 6 bases; nucleotides outside the gene matches: 4. The CDR3 sequence is 15 residues long.

V and J are TRBV30 and TRBJ1-2; TRBD1 aligns across 10 bases. The length of the CDR3 is 14 residues. Germline V gives CDR1 GTSNPN, CDR2 SVGIG (reference sequence). V lost 5 bases, J lost 4 bases, and 7 bases stayed unmatched. The CDR3, as DNA: TGTGCCTGGTCGCGGGACAGGGGAGCCTATGGCTACACCTTC. Residues: CAWSRDRGAYGYTF.

The CDR3 region is CASTSDSHEQFF. The CDR3 nucleotides read TGTGCCAGCACCTCAGACAGCCATGAGCAGTTCTTC. This chain joins TRBV2 and TRBJ2-1; possible D gene TRBD1, 5 bases. The germline CDR1 and CDR2 sequences are SNHLY and FYNNEI. This CDR3 region has 12 residues. Trimming pared 7 bases from V and 8 bases from J, leaving 12 bases between. Complete variable domain (other parts from reference TRBV2 and TRBJ2-1): EPEVTQTPSHQVTQMGQEVILRCVPISNHLYFYWYRQILGQKVEFLVSFYNNEISEKSEIFDDQFSVERPDGSNFTLKIRSTKLEDSAMYFCASTSDSHEQFFGPGTRLTVL.

J is TRBJ1-1 and V is TRBV28; the D is unclear. Germline V CDR1 and CDR2: MDHEN, SYDVKM. This CDR3 has 13 amino acids. V shed 3 bases and J shed 6 bases, with 11 bases lying between them. The CDR3 DNA reads as TGTGCCAGCAGTTTGTTAGGGATCCCTGAAGCTTTCTTT. It codes for CASSLLGIPEAFF.

The rearrangement links TRBV27 to TRBJ1-1; D is unresolved. V lost 3 bases, J lost 0 bases, and 8 bases lay in between. This CDR3 spans 14 amino acids. Germline CDR1 is MNHEY and CDR2 is SMNVEV (reference sequence). Here the CDR3 DNA reads TGTGCCAGCAGTTTTATAGGGATGAACACTGAAGCTTTCTTT. Translated, it gives CASSFIGMNTEAFF.